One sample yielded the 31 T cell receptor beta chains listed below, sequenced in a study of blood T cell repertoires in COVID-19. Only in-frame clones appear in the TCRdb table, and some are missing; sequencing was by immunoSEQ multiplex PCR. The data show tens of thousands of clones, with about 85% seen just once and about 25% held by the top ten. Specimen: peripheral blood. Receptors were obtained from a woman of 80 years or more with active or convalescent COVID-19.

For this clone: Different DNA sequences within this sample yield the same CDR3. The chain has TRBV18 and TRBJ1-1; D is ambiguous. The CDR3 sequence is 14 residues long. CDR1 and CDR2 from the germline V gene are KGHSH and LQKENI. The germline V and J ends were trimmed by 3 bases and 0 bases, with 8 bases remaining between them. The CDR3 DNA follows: TGTGCCAGCTCACCGGGTGGAGTGAACACTGAAGCTTTCTTT. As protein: CASSPGGVNTEAFF.

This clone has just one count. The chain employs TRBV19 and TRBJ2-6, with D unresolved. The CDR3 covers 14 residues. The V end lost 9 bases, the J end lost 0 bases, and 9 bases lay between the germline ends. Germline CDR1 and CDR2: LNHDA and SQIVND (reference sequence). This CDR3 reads CASRVSSGANVLTF. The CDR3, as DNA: TGTGCCAGCCGGGTGAGCTCTGGGGCCAACGTCCTGACTTTC.

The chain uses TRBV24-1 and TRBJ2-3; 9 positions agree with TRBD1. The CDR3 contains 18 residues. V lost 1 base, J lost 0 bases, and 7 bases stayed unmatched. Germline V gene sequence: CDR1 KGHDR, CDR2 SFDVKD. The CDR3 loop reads CATSDLRGDRGSTDTQYF. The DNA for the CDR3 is TGTGCCACCAGTGATTTAAGGGGTGACAGGGGGAGCACAGATACGCAGTATTTT.

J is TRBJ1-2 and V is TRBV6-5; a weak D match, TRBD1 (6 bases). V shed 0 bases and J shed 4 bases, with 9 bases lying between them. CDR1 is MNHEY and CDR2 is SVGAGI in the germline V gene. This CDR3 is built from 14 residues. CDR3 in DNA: TGTGCCAGCAGTTACTCGGCCAGGGGCTATGGCTACACCTTC. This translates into CASSYSARGYGYTF.

CDR3 sequence: CASSGQAQDSYEQYF. The CDR3 DNA follows: TGTGCCAGCAGCGGACAGGCTCAGGACTCCTACGAGCAGTACTTC. The rearrangement links TRBV5-4 to TRBJ2-7; 7 positions match TRBD1. Losses at the gene ends were 4 bases for V and 0 bases for J; bases not matched to a gene: 7. CDR1 and CDR2 (germline): SGHNT, YYREEE (reference sequence). CDR3 size: 15 residues.

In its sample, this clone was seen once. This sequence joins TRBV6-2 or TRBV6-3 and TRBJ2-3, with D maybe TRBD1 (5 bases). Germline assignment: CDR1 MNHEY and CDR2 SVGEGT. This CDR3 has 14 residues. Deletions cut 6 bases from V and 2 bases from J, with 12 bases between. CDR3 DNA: TGTGCCAGCAGCCTTGGACAAATCACAGATACGCAGTATTTT. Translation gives CASSLGQITDTQYF.

The CDR3: CASSYGGTGNQPQHF. CDR3 nucleotides: TGTGCCAGCAGTTACGGGGGGACCGGCAATCAGCCCCAGCATTTT. The chain links TRBV6-2 or TRBV6-3 to TRBJ1-5, with D perhaps TRBD1 (5 bases). V was pared by 2 bases and J by 2 bases, with 10 bases between. CDR3 length equals 15 residues. Germline loops: CDR1 MNHEY, CDR2 SVGEGT.

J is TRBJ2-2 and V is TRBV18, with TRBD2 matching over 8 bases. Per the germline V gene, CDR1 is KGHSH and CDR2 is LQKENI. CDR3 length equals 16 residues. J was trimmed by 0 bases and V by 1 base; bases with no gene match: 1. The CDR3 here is CASSPLAGSNTGELFF. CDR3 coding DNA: TGTGCCAGCTCACCACTAGCGGGGTCGAACACCGGGGAGCTGTTTTTT.

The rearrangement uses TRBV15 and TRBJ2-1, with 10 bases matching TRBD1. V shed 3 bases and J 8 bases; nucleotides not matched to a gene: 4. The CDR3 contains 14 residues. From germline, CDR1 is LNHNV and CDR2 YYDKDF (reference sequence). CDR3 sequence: CATSSRDRGYEQFF. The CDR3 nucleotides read TGTGCCACCAGCAGCCGGGACAGGGGCTATGAGCAGTTCTTC.

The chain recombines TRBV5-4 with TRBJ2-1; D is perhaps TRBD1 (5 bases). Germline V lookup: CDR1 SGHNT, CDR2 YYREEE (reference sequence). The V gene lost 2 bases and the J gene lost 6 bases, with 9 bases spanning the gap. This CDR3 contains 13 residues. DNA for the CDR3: TGTGCCAGCAGCTTTGACAGAAGCAATGAGCAGTTCTTC. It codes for CASSFDRSNEQFF.

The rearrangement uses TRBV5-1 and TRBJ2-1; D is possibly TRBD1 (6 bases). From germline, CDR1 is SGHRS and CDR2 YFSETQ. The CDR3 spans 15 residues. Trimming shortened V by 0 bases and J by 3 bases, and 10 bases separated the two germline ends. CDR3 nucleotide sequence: TGCGCCAGCAGCTTGGGGGGGCTGAGCTACAATGAGCAGTTCTTC. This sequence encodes CASSLGGLSYNEQFF. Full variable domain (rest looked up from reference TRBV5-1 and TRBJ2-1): KAGVTQTPRYLIKTRGQQVTLSCSPISGHRSVSWYQQTPGQGLQFLFEYFSETQRNKGNFPGRFSGRQFSNSRSEMNVSTLELGDSALYLCASSLGGLSYNEQFFGPGTRLTVL.

The CDR3 loop reads CASSDPSWVSWQYF. The CDR3 DNA follows: TGTGCCAGCAGCGACCCTAGTTGGGTATCGTGGCAGTACTTC. The chain joins TRBV2 to TRBJ2-7; D ambiguous. The CDR3 loop spans 14 amino acids. V was cut by 6 bases and J by 9 bases, with 21 bases left in between. Germline V CDR1 and CDR2: SNHLY, FYNNEI.

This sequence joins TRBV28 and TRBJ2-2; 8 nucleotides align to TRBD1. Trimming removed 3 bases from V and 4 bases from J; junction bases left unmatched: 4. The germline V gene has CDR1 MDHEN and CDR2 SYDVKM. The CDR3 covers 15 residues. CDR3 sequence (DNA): TGTGCCAGCAGTTTTGGACAGGGTTCCACCGGGGAGCTGTTTTTT. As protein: CASSFGQGSTGELFF.

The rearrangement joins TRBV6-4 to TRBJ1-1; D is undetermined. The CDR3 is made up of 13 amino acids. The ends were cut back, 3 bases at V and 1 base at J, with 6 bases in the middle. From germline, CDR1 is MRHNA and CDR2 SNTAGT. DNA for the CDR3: TGTGCCAGCAGTGAGACTGAGAACACTGAAGCTTTCTTT. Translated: CASSETENTEAFF.

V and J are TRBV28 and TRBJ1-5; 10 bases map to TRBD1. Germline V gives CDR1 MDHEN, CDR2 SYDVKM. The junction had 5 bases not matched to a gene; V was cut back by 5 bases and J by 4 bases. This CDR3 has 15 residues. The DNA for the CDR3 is TGTGCCAGCAGTAAGGGACAGGGGCGGAATCAGCCCCAGCATTTT. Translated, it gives CASSKGQGRNQPQHF.

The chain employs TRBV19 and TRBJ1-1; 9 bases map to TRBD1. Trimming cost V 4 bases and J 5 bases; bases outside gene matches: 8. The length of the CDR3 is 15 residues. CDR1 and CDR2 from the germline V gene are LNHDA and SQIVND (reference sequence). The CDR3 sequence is CASSRKQGARTEAFF. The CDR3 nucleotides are TGTGCCAGTAGTAGAAAACAGGGGGCGCGGACTGAAGCTTTCTTT.

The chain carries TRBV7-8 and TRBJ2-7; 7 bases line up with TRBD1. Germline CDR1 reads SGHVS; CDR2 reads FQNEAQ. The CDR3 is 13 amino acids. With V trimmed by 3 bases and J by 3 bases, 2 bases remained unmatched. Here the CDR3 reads CASSFDRVYEQYF. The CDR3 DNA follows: TGTGCCAGCAGCTTCGACAGGGTCTACGAGCAGTACTTC.

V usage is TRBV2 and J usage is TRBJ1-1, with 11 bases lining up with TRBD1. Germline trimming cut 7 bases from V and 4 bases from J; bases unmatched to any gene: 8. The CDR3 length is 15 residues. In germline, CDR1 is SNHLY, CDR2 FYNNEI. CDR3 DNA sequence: TGTGCCAGCATCCGGACAGGGGGCAGGGTCACTGAAGCTTTCTTT. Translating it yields CASIRTGGRVTEAFF.

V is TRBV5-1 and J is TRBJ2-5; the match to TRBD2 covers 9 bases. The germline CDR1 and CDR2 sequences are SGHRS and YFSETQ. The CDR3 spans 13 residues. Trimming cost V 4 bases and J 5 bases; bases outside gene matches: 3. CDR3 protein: CASSVGLAETQYF. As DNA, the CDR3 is TGCGCCAGCAGCGTAGGACTAGCGGAGACCCAGTACTTC.

The CDR3 is CASSKATAYGYTF. CDR3 in DNA: TGTGCCAGCAGCAAAGCAACAGCCTATGGCTACACCTTC. The chain couples TRBV21-1 to TRBJ1-2; the table's TRBD1 call for D was not verified on the DNA. TRBV21-1 is assigned pseudogene status. The CDR3 length is 13 residues.

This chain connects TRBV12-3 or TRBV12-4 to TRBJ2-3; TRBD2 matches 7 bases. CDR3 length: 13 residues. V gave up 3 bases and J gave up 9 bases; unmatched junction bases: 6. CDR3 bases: TGTGCCAGCAGTTTGCGTACGCGGGGGACGCAGTATTTT. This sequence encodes CASSLRTRGTQYF.

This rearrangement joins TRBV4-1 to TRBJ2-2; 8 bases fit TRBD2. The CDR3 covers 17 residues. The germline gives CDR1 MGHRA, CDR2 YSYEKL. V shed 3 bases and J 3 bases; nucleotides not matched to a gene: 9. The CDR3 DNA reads TGCGCCAGCAGCCACCCCCGGGGGGGCCGGGACACCGGGGAGCTGTTTTTT. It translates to CASSHPRGGRDTGELFF.

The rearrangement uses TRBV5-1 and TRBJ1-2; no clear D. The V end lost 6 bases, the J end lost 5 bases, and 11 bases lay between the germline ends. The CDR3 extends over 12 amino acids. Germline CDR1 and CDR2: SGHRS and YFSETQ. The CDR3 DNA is TGCGCCAGCAAGAGCGGCAATTATGGCTACACCTTC. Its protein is CASKSGNYGYTF.

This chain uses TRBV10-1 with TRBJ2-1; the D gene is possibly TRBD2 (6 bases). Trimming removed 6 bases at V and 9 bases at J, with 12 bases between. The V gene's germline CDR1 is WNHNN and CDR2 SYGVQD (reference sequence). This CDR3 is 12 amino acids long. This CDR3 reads CASRTGSGEQFF. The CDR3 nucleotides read TGCGCCAGCAGGACCGGGAGCGGTGAGCAGTTCTTC.

DNA of the CDR3: TGTGCCAGCAGTTCTGGGACAGGGGTTAATCAGCCCCAGCATTTT. Protein product: CASSSGTGVNQPQHF. The rearrangement joins TRBV28 to TRBJ1-5; 10 bases match TRBD1. V lost 4 bases to trimming and J lost 4 bases; unmatched junction nucleotides: 4. This CDR3 has 15 residues. Germline CDR1 reads MDHEN; CDR2 reads SYDVKM.

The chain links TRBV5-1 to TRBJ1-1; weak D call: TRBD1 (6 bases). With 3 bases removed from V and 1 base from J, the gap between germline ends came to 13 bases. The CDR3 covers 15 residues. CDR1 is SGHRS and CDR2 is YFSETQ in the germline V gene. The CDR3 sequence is CASSSMTGRNTEAFF. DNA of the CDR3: TGCGCCAGCAGCTCGATGACAGGCCGGAACACTGAAGCTTTCTTT.

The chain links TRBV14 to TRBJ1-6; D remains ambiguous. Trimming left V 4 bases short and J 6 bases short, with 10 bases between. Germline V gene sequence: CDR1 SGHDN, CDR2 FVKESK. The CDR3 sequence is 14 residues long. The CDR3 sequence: CASSRLEGNSPLHF. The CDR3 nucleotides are TGTGCCAGCAGCCGTTTGGAGGGTAATTCACCCCTCCACTTT.

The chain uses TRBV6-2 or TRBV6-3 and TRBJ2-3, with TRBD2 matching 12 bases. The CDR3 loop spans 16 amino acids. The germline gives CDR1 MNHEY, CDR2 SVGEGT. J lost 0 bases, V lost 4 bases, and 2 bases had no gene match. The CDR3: CASSSGLAGSTDTQYF. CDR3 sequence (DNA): TGTGCCAGCAGTTCGGGACTAGCGGGCAGCACAGATACGCAGTATTTT.

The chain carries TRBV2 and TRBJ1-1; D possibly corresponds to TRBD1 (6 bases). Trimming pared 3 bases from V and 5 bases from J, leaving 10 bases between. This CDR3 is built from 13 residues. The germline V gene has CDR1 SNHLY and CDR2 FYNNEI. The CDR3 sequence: CASSEEQGTEAFF. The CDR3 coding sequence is TGTGCCAGCAGTGAGGAACAGGGAACTGAAGCTTTCTTT.

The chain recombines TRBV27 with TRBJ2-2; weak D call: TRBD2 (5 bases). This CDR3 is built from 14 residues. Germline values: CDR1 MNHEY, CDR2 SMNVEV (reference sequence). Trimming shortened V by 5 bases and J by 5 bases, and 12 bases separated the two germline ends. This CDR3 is CASSPGRGTGELFF. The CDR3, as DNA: TGTGCCAGCAGTCCTGGACGAGGGACCGGGGAGCTGTTTTTT.

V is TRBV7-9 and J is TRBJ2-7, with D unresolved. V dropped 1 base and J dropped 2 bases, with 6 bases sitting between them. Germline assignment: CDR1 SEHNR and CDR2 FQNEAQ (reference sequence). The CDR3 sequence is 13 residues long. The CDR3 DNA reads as TGTGCCAGCAGCTTAGACTCCCCCTACGAGCAGTACTTC. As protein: CASSLDSPYEQYF.